Detailed here is one T cell receptor beta chain. Its antigen is still unknown. The PCR ran on 60 Vbeta and 13 Jbeta primers. Sequencing used immunoSEQ multiplex PCR; TCRdb keeps in-frame clones, though not all of them. The top ten clones hold over 1% of a sample with some 150,000 clones, 70% to 80% of them seen once. The germline V gene has CDR1 SGDLS and CDR2 YYNGEE. The CDR3 runs to 19 residues. Trimming at V came to 4 bases and at J to 2 bases, leaving 19 bases not matched to a gene. These data belong to a study of cytomegalovirus exposure and HLA in healthy donors. Study results and limitations: Cytomegalovirus status was reportedly diagnosed by the classifier with high sensitivity and specificity.

Sequenced: PBMCs. This TCR came from a woman between 50 and 59 years old in good health and CMV-seronegative. The rearrangement uses TRBV9 and TRBJ2-3; 7 positions agree with TRBD2. The CDR3 DNA reads as TGTGCCAGCAGCACCCGGGGGGTGGGTTCCCAAACCCACACAGATACGCAGTATTTT. Protein sequence: CASSTRGVGSQTHTDTQYF.